This entry lists 27 T cell receptor beta chains sequenced from one sample in a study of blood T cell repertoires in COVID-19. The method was immunoSEQ multiplex PCR; TCRdb's version includes in-frame clones alone and lacks a portion of them. The table lists 120,000 or so clones, 88% of them singletons. What was sequenced was peripheral blood. Receptors were obtained from a human donor in a cohort sampled during active COVID-19.

The gene calls are TRBV7-2 and TRBJ2-3, with D possibly being TRBD1 (6 bases). Looked up from germline, CDR1 is SGHTA and CDR2 is FQGNSA. With 5 bases removed from V and 4 bases from J, the gap between germline ends came to 16 bases. The CDR3 has 15 amino acids. This chain's CDR3 is CASSLRGRGSDTQYF. The CDR3 DNA sequence: TGTGCCAGCAGCCTACGGGGCAGGGGTTCAGATACGCAGTATTTT.

This clone was observed once. The chain carries TRBV5-5 and TRBJ1-6; TRBD1 aligns across 7 bases. Per germline, CDR1 SGHKS and CDR2 YYEKEE (reference sequence). This CDR3 is built from 15 residues. After removal of 0 bases from V and 10 bases from J, the junction contained 7 bases not matched to a gene. This chain's CDR3 is CASSLEGTVSSPLHF. The CDR3 DNA follows: TGTGCCAGCAGCTTGGAAGGGACAGTATCCTCACCCCTCCACTTT.

The chain links TRBV10-2 to TRBJ2-2; tentatively, D is TRBD1 (5 bases). The CDR3 contains 16 residues. In germline, CDR1 is WSHSY, CDR2 SAAADI. Trimming took 6 bases from V and 6 from J, leaving 20 bases between them. CDR3 residues: CASRSTGWEEAGELFF. Here the CDR3 DNA reads TGCGCCAGCAGGAGTACAGGCTGGGAAGAGGCCGGGGAGCTGTTTTTT.

V and J are TRBV7-8 and TRBJ2-5, with 8 nucleotides matching TRBD2. Germline V gene sequence: CDR1 SGHVS, CDR2 FQNEAQ. The CDR3 is 20 amino acids. The trim removed 3 bases at V and 5 bases at J, leaving 23 bases unmatched. The CDR3 DNA reads as TGTGCCAGCAGCTTGCCGATGAGAGGACTAGCCCGTCGCTTGGCTGAGACCCAGTACTTC. Its protein is CASSLPMRGLARRLAETQYF.

This chain links TRBV7-9 with TRBJ1-4, with TRBD1 matching 8 bases. Trimming removed 1 base from V and 10 bases from J; junction bases left unmatched: 11. The germline V gene encodes CDR1 SEHNR and CDR2 FQNEAQ (reference sequence). This CDR3 is built from 16 residues. This chain's CDR3 is CASSLVGDRTGGKLFF. Written as DNA, the CDR3 is TGTGCCAGCAGCTTAGTAGGGGACAGGACTGGTGGAAAACTGTTTTTT.

The J gene is TRBJ2-1, the V gene TRBV6-2 or TRBV6-3, with 7 bases lining up with TRBD2. The germline CDR1 and CDR2 sequences are MNHEY and SVGEGT. The CDR3 length is 14 residues. The trim removed 5 bases at V and 5 bases at J, leaving 6 bases unmatched. The CDR3 bases are TGTGCCAGCAGTATCCTGGGGAGGGACAATGAGCAGTTCTTC. It specifies CASSILGRDNEQFF.

V gene TRBV19 combines with J gene TRBJ1-2, with 8 bases aligning to TRBD1. This CDR3 is 15 amino acids long. Trimming took 3 bases from V and 8 from J; bases not matched to a gene: 11. The germline CDR1 and CDR2 sequences are LNHDA and SQIVND (reference sequence). CDR3 in DNA: TGTGCCAGTAGTATGGGGGCAGGGGGCGCGGAAGGCTACACCTTC. Translation: CASSMGAGGAEGYTF.

V and J are TRBV15 and TRBJ1-1, with a possible D match to TRBD1 (5 bases). Deletions cut 6 bases from V and 0 bases from J, with 11 bases between. Germline V gives CDR1 LNHNV, CDR2 YYDKDF (reference sequence). This CDR3 is built from 14 residues. The CDR3 spells CATSPTVLNTEAFF. DNA of the CDR3: TGTGCCACCAGTCCGACAGTCTTGAACACTGAAGCTTTCTTT. The entire variable domain, with the rest obtained from reference TRBV15 and TRBJ1-1, is as follows: DAMVIQNPRYQVTQFGKPVTLSCSQTLNHNVMYWYQQKSSQAPKLLFHYYDKDFNNEADTPDNFQSRRPNTSFCFLDIRSPGLGDTAMYLCATSPTVLNTEAFFGQGTRLTVV.

The chain has TRBV19 and TRBJ2-6, with TRBD1 identical over 8 bases. The V gene end was trimmed by 5 bases and the J gene end by 3 bases; junction bases not matched to a gene: 12. The CDR3 length is 18 residues. CDR1 is LNHDA and CDR2 is SQIVND in the germline V gene (reference sequence). The CDR3 DNA sequence: TGTGCCAGTAGTGCGAACTCGGACAGGGTTTTTGGGGCCAACGTCCTGACTTTC. Translating it yields CASSANSDRVFGANVLTF.

The gene calls are TRBV10-2 and TRBJ1-5; D ambiguous. The CDR3 loop spans 12 amino acids. The ends were cut back, 4 bases at V and 5 bases at J, with 6 bases in the middle. Germline V gene data show CDR1 as WSHSY and CDR2 as SAAADI. In DNA form, the CDR3 reads TGCGCCAGCAGTGTGAGGGATCAGCCCCAGCATTTT. Protein: CASSVRDQPQHF.

This chain joins TRBV28 and TRBJ2-3, with 13 bases aligning to TRBD2. The trim removed 1 base at V and 3 bases at J, leaving 4 bases unmatched. CDR3 length equals 17 residues. CDR1 and CDR2 from the germline V gene are MDHEN and SYDVKM. This chain's CDR3 is CASSLSMGLAGTDTQYF. The CDR3, as DNA: TGTGCCAGCAGTTTATCTATGGGACTAGCGGGAACAGATACGCAGTATTTT.

The rearrangement joins TRBV5-4 to TRBJ1-3; 8 nucleotides agree with TRBD1. With 4 bases clipped from V and 3 bases from J, the junction kept 6 bases outside the gene matches. Germline-derived CDR1 and CDR2 are SGHNT and YYREEE (reference sequence). The CDR3 contains 15 residues. The CDR3 spells CASSVQGVHGNTIYF. DNA of the CDR3: TGTGCCAGCAGCGTACAGGGGGTTCATGGAAACACCATATATTTT.

In its sample, this clone was seen a few times. The chain links TRBV7-6 to TRBJ2-3; possible D gene TRBD2, 5 bases. The germline V gene encodes CDR1 SGHVS and CDR2 FNYEAQ. The CDR3 totals 17 residues. Trimming cost V 1 base and J 7 bases, with 21 bases left between them. This chain's CDR3 is CASSLERSLTSHHTQYF. The CDR3 region has the DNA TGTGCCAGCAGCTTAGAACGAAGTCTCACTAGTCATCATACGCAGTATTTT.

The chain employs TRBV3-1 (or the pseudogene TRBV3-2) and TRBJ2-7; 7 positions agree with TRBD2. The trim removed 4 bases at V and 0 bases at J, leaving 12 bases unmatched. CDR1 and CDR2 from the germline V gene are LGHDT and YNNKEL (reference sequence). The CDR3 totals 17 residues. The CDR3 region has the DNA TGTGCCAGCAGCCCGGTGGCTAGCGGATCCTACTCCTACGAGCAGTACTTC. This sequence encodes CASSPVASGSYSYEQYF.

The J gene is TRBJ1-5, the V gene TRBV2, with no clear D. The CDR3 totals 15 residues. CDR1 and CDR2 from the germline V gene are SNHLY and FYNNEI. Trimming left V 8 bases short and J 0 bases short, with 14 bases between. The CDR3, as DNA: TGTGCCAGCGAGAAGAGCCCCCTTAGCAATCAGCCCCAGCATTTT. Amino acids: CASEKSPLSNQPQHF.

The chain recombines TRBV6-6 with TRBJ1-5; D gene uncertain. The CDR3 consists of 13 residues. The germline CDR1 and CDR2 sequences are MNHNY and SVGAGI (reference sequence). V lost 0 bases to trimming and J lost 5 bases, with 5 bases between them. CDR3 DNA sequence: TGTGCCAGCAGTTACTCGAGCTATCAGCCCCAGCATTTT. Amino acid sequence: CASSYSSYQPQHF.

This chain connects TRBV2 to TRBJ1-2; D is perhaps TRBD1 (6 bases). The V gene lost 3 bases and the J gene lost 0 bases, with 32 bases spanning the gap. CDR1 and CDR2 (germline): SNHLY, FYNNEI. This CDR3 is 22 amino acids long. The CDR3 protein is CASSDFGVFPHPPDRSNYGYTF. The CDR3 coding sequence is TGTGCCAGCAGTGATTTCGGTGTCTTCCCGCATCCCCCGGACAGATCTAACTATGGCTACACCTTC.

V usage is TRBV18 and J usage is TRBJ2-3; 8 nucleotides align to TRBD2. This CDR3 contains 17 residues. V dropped 6 bases and J dropped 5; count of bases not matched to a gene: 16. Germline V gives CDR1 KGHSH, CDR2 LQKENI. The chain's CDR3 is CASSRLRRGELKDTQYF. Here the CDR3 DNA reads TGTGCCAGCTCGCGACTTCGGCGGGGGGAATTGAAAGATACGCAGTATTTT.

This chain joins TRBV28 and TRBJ2-6; D is unclear. The CDR3 sequence is 17 residues long. The germline gives CDR1 MDHEN, CDR2 SYDVKM. V lost 5 bases, J lost 0 bases, and 14 bases lay in between. CDR3 sequence reads: CASSVRPDLSGANVLTF. In nucleotides, the CDR3 is TGTGCCAGCAGTGTCAGGCCCGACCTCTCTGGGGCCAACGTCCTGACTTTC.

The rearrangement uses TRBV7-9 and TRBJ1-2; D gene uncertain. Per the germline V gene, CDR1 is SEHNR and CDR2 is FQNEAQ (reference sequence). The length of the CDR3 is 13 residues. V lost 0 bases and J 7 bases, leaving 9 bases between the germline ends. The CDR3: CASSLAAGFGYTF. DNA of the CDR3: TGTGCCAGCAGCTTAGCGGCTGGCTTTGGCTACACCTTC.

The rearrangement links TRBV10-2 to TRBJ2-1; 8 nucleotides agree with TRBD2. The CDR3 is 14 amino acids. From germline, CDR1 is WSHSY and CDR2 SAAADI. J was trimmed by 7 bases and V by 6 bases; bases with no gene match: 8. The CDR3 loop is CASSQPGGGNEQFF. The CDR3 DNA reads as TGCGCCAGCAGCCAACCCGGGGGGGGGAATGAGCAGTTCTTC.

The chain couples TRBV2 to TRBJ2-7; unclear D gene. The V end was cut by 6 bases, the J end by 4 bases, with 7 bases between. This CDR3 region has 11 residues. Germline values: CDR1 SNHLY, CDR2 FYNNEI. The CDR3: CASRRDYEQYF. DNA of the CDR3: TGTGCCAGCAGAAGAGATTACGAGCAGTACTTC.

The chain recombines TRBV6-5 with TRBJ1-4; D ambiguous. Germline V gene sequence: CDR1 MNHEY, CDR2 SVGAGI. The CDR3 totals 13 residues. Trimming shortened V by 6 bases and J by 6 bases, and 11 bases separated the two germline ends. This CDR3 is CASREGGDEKLFF. CDR3 DNA: TGTGCCAGCAGAGAGGGAGGAGATGAAAAACTGTTTTTT.

The chain recombines TRBV28 with TRBJ1-2, with 9 bases matching TRBD1. Looked up from germline, CDR1 is MDHEN and CDR2 is SYDVKM. V trimming: 5 bases; J trimming: 6 bases; junction bases outside the gene matches: 7. The CDR3 length is 14 residues. The CDR3 protein is CASSPWDRVHGYTF. CDR3 DNA sequence: TGTGCCAGCAGTCCTTGGGACAGGGTGCATGGCTACACCTTC.

This chain links TRBV12-3 or TRBV12-4 with TRBJ2-7; 7 nucleotides align to TRBD1. Trimming took 6 bases from V and 4 from J; bases not matched to a gene: 3. This CDR3 region has 12 residues. CDR3 sequence reads: CASRDREYEQYF. The CDR3 DNA follows: TGTGCCAGCAGAGACAGGGAGTACGAGCAGTACTTC.

Turning to this clone: The CDR3 does not end in the conserved phenylalanine or tryptophan, so this is likely a read error. The chain carries TRBV20-1 and TRBJ1-2; D is unresolved. Germline V gives CDR1 DFQATT, CDR2 SNEGSKA (reference sequence). Trimming removed 0 bases at V and 8 bases at J, with 7 bases between. This CDR3 has 11 amino acids. In DNA, the CDR3 is TGCAGTGCTAGAGATAATCAGGGCTACACCCTC. Its translation: CSARDNQGYTL.

The rearrangement joins TRBV3-1 (or the pseudogene TRBV3-2) to TRBJ2-1; no clear D gene. CDR3 length: 13 residues. The germline V gene has CDR1 LGHDT and CDR2 YNNKEL (reference sequence). The V end was cut by 0 bases, the J end by 11 bases, with 11 bases between. CDR3 residues: CASSQEDNMKQFF. CDR3 nucleotide sequence: TGTGCCAGCAGCCAAGAAGATAACATGAAGCAGTTCTTC.